The source of this T cell receptor (beta chain) is a study of blood T cell repertoires in COVID-19. Enrolment of Seattle patients took place during active infection, and they were followed longitudinally. Profiled with immunoSEQ multiplex PCR; TCRdb holds only in-frame clones, not every one. In the table there are some 270,000 clones, 90% of which are singletons. Trimming removed 7 bases from V and 8 bases from J; junction bases left unmatched: 12. The CDR3 totals 14 residues. CDR1 and CDR2 from the germline V gene are LNHDA and SQIVND (reference sequence). Sample: peripheral blood. This chain uses TRBV19 with TRBJ1-2, with 8 nucleotides matching TRBD1. The clonotype was recovered from an older woman with COVID-19, enrolled during active disease. The chain's CDR3 is CASTLQGVLGGYTF. The CDR3 DNA reads TGTGCCAGTACTCTACAGGGGGTCCTCGGCGGCTACACCTTC.